This T cell receptor beta chain derives from a study of CD8+CD57+ T cells in acquired aplastic anemia. Whole-study results and caveats: Patients had approximately 29 CD8+ CDR3 sequences in common with controls (the shared set).

Profiles of TCR beta VDJ and CDR3 were generated from a genomic DNA template. TCRdb fed the reads into MiXCR, producing one record per CDR3 protein. The sample holds hundreds of thousands of distinct CDR3 sequences, approximately 56% seen once. Details on this clonotype: Its antigen is unknown.

This CDR3 has 14 residues. Trimming took 4 bases from V and 8 from J; bases not matched to a gene: 11. The V gene's germline CDR1 is DFQATT and CDR2 SNEGSKA (reference sequence). The clonotype originates from a human donor with severe aplastic anemia or a healthy control (not recorded which). The chain has TRBV20-1 and TRBJ1-1; 9 positions match TRBD1. Sample: sorted CD4+, CD8+, or CD8+CD57+ T cells (not recorded which) from PBMCs. The CDR3 nucleotides read TGCAGTGCTACGCCCACACAGGGGGCAGCGGAAGCTTTCTTT. Its protein is CSATPTQGAAEAFF.